The 12 T cell receptor beta chains reported below all come from one sample, sequenced in a study of blood T cell repertoires in COVID-19. TCRdb keeps only in-frame clones here, not all; method: immunoSEQ multiplex PCR. The sample consists of fewer than 350,000 clones, 75% to 90% of them appearing once. The sample consisted of PBMCs or T cells enriched from blood (not recorded which). The receptors originated from a woman under 40 who had been exposed to COVID-19.

V usage is TRBV7-3 and J usage is TRBJ2-3; the D gene is possibly TRBD1 (5 bases). The CDR3 has 14 residues. The germline V gene encodes CDR1 SGHTA and CDR2 FQGTGA. Trimming removed 5 bases from V and 2 bases from J, with 11 bases in between. The CDR3 reads CASSLLGATDTQYF. The CDR3 coding sequence is TGTGCCAGCAGCCTTCTAGGGGCCACAGATACGCAGTATTTT.

V and J are TRBV19 and TRBJ2-6; 11 bases match TRBD1. This CDR3 is built from 17 residues. J lost 1 base, V lost 4 bases, and 3 bases had no gene match. Germline values: CDR1 LNHDA, CDR2 SQIVND (reference sequence). CDR3 coding DNA: TGTGCCAGTAGTAGGACAGGGGGCGGATCTGGGGCCAACGTCCTGACTTTC. This translates into CASSRTGGGSGANVLTF.

The gene calls are TRBV28 and TRBJ1-5; weak D call: TRBD1 (5 bases). Per the germline V gene, CDR1 is MDHEN and CDR2 is SYDVKM. This CDR3 comprises 13 residues. The V gene lost 10 bases and the J gene lost 0 bases, with 10 bases spanning the gap. This CDR3 is CAIQGYSNQPQHF. CDR3 DNA: TGTGCCATTCAGGGTTATAGCAATCAGCCCCAGCATTTT.

This chain connects TRBV10-3 to TRBJ1-1; tentative D call: TRBD1 (5 bases). The V end was cut by 5 bases, the J end by 2 bases, with 12 bases between. This CDR3 comprises 14 residues. CDR1 and CDR2 from the germline V gene are ENHRY and SYGVKD. The DNA for the CDR3 is TGTGCCATCAGTAAAATAACAGGTAACACTGAAGCTTTCTTT. As protein: CAISKITGNTEAFF.

CDR3 in amino acids: CASSLGVSTDTQYF. In DNA, the CDR3 is TGTGCCAGCAGTCTCGGTGTGAGCACAGATACGCAGTATTTT. The chain links TRBV3-1 (or the pseudogene TRBV3-2) to TRBJ2-3, with D uncertain. The CDR3 length is 14 residues. The germline gives CDR1 LGHDT, CDR2 YNNKEL (reference sequence). The V end was cut by 6 bases, the J end by 0 bases, with 10 bases between.

This clone was detected a few times. V usage is TRBV7-9 and J usage is TRBJ1-2, with TRBD1 matching 9 bases. CDR3 length: 14 amino acids. V was clipped by 3 bases and J by 8 bases; unmatched bases: 7. The germline gives CDR1 SEHNR, CDR2 FQNEAQ (reference sequence). CDR3 DNA sequence: TGTGCCAGCAGCTTGGGGACAGGGAGGTCGGGCTACACCTTC. Translated: CASSLGTGRSGYTF.

The genes are TRBV5-6 and TRBJ1-4; TRBD1 is a possible D gene (5 bases). The V gene's germline CDR1 is SGHDT and CDR2 YYEEEE. V shed 2 bases and J shed 4 bases, with 12 bases lying between them. The CDR3 is 15 amino acids. In nucleotides, the CDR3 is TGTGCCAGCAGCTTTTTCTCAGGGATTAATGAAAAACTGTTTTTT. This codes for CASSFFSGINEKLFF.

The chain links TRBV6-2 or TRBV6-3 to TRBJ1-5, with D perhaps TRBD1 (6 bases). The CDR3 has 12 amino acids. Between the trimmed V and J ends, which lost 0 bases and 9 bases, there was a span of 6 bases. Per the germline V gene, CDR1 is MNHEY and CDR2 is SVGEGT. The CDR3, as DNA: TGTGCCAGCAGTTACTCGACAGGGCCCCAGCATTTT. Its translation is CASSYSTGPQHF.

In this sample, this clone turned up once. The chain links TRBV28 to TRBJ1-1; perhaps TRBD1 as D (5 bases). The CDR3 covers 12 residues. V lost 7 bases to trimming and J lost 5 bases, with 11 bases between them. Germline assignment: CDR1 MDHEN and CDR2 SYDVKM. CDR3 nucleotide sequence: TGTGCCAGCACAGGGCAGTTTACTGAAGCTTTCTTT. This gives the protein CASTGQFTEAFF.

The V and J genes are TRBV4-2 and TRBJ2-2, with 13 bases identical to TRBD2. Trimming removed 1 base from V and 1 base from J; junction bases left unmatched: 6. CDR1 is LGHNA, CDR2 YNFKEQ, per germline. There are 19 residues in the CDR3. The CDR3 DNA is TGTGCCAGCAGCCAAGGACTAGCGGGAGGCCGCGGGAACACCGGGGAGCTGTTTTTT. This gives the protein CASSQGLAGGRGNTGELFF.

This chain uses TRBV28 with TRBJ1-2; 7 bases fit TRBD1. The CDR3 spans 14 residues. V trimming: 10 bases; J trimming: 4 bases; junction bases outside the gene matches: 12. Germline values: CDR1 MDHEN, CDR2 SYDVKM. The CDR3 sequence: CAIFRSGQPYGYTF. The CDR3 DNA is TGTGCCATTTTCCGCTCGGGACAGCCCTATGGCTACACCTTC.

J is TRBJ1-1 and V is TRBV19, with D hard to call. The germline gives CDR1 LNHDA, CDR2 SQIVND (reference sequence). The CDR3 length is 15 residues. With 3 bases removed from V and 0 bases from J, the gap between germline ends came to 11 bases. The CDR3 nucleotides read TGTGCCAGTAGTATCGTACTCAGGATGAACACTGAAGCTTTCTTT. This gives the protein CASSIVLRMNTEAFF.